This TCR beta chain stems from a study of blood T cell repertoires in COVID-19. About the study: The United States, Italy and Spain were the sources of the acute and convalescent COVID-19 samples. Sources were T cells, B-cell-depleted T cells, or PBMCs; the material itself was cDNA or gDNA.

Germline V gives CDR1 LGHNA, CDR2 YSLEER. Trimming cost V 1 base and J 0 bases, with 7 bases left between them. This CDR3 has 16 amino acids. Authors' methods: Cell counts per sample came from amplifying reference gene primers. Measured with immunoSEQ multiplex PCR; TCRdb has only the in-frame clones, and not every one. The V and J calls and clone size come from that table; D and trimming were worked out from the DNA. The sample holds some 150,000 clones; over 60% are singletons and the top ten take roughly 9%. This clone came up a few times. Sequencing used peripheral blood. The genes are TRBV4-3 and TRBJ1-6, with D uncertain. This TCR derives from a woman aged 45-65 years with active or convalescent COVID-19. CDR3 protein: CASSQALSSYNSPLHF. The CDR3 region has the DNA TGCGCCAGCAGCCAAGCACTGAGCTCCTATAATTCACCCCTCCACTTT.